One and the same sample provided the 13 T cell receptor beta chains below, sequenced in a study of blood T cell repertoires in COVID-19. Profiled with immunoSEQ multiplex PCR; TCRdb holds only in-frame clones, not every one. This sample has roughly 180,000 clones, with around four fifths found just once. Material: peripheral blood. The receptors were gathered from a woman between 35 and 50 years old with COVID-19, enrolled during active disease.

This rearrangement joins TRBV7-8 to TRBJ1-2; 7 nucleotides agree with TRBD1. The junction had 10 bases not matched to a gene; V was cut back by 1 base and J by 8 bases. Germline-derived CDR1 and CDR2 are SGHVS and FQNEAQ. The CDR3 extends over 15 amino acids. The CDR3 nucleotides are TGTGCCAGCAGCTTAGTAATCGGACAGGCGGGCGGCTACACCTTC. Translation gives CASSLVIGQAGGYTF.

The chain uses TRBV29-1 and TRBJ2-5, with 9 bases aligning to TRBD1. The trim removed 5 bases at V and 4 bases at J, leaving 5 bases unmatched. This CDR3 spans 13 amino acids. The germline gives CDR1 SQVTM, CDR2 ANQGSEA. CDR3 in DNA: TGCAGCGTTCCCCAGGACAGGGGAGAGACCCAGTACTTC. Its protein product is CSVPQDRGETQYF.

V is TRBV28 and J is TRBJ1-4; D uncertain. The V end lost 3 bases, the J end lost 7 bases, and 9 bases lay between the germline ends. From germline, CDR1 is MDHEN and CDR2 SYDVKM. The CDR3 extends over 13 amino acids. CDR3: CASSLNRVEKLFF. As DNA, the CDR3 is TGTGCCAGCAGTTTGAATCGGGTTGAAAAACTGTTTTTT.

J is TRBJ2-7 and V is TRBV4-2; D remains ambiguous. Trimming left V 1 base short and J 7 bases short, with 11 bases between. Germline CDR1 and CDR2: LGHNA and YNFKEQ. CDR3 length: 13 residues. In DNA, the CDR3 is TGTGCCAGCAGCCAAGCCTTAAGTCGGGAGCAGTACTTC. It codes for CASSQALSREQYF.

The CDR3 region is CASSSWGLMNTEAFF. The CDR3, as DNA: TGTGCCAGCAGCTCCTGGGGGCTCATGAACACTGAAGCTTTCTTT. The chain recombines TRBV7-9 with TRBJ1-1, with D maybe TRBD1 (6 bases). This CDR3 has 15 amino acids. CDR1 SEHNR and CDR2 FQNEAQ come from the germline V gene (reference sequence). Trimming shortened V by 4 bases and J by 0 bases, and 12 bases separated the two germline ends. Combining the CDR3 with reference TRBV7-9 and TRBJ1-1 gives the whole variable domain DTGVSQNPRHKITKRGQNVTFRCDPISEHNRLYWYRQTLGQGPEFLTYFQNEAQLEKSRLLSDRFSAERPKGSFSTLEIQRTEQGDSAMYLCASSSWGLMNTEAFFGQGTRLTVV.

The gene calls are TRBV19 and TRBJ2-6; D is perhaps TRBD2 (7 bases). The V gene's germline CDR1 is LNHDA and CDR2 SQIVND (reference sequence). The CDR3 runs to 17 residues. V was clipped by 6 bases and J by 0 bases, with 15 bases between them. CDR3 nucleotide sequence: TGTGCCAGTAGCAGGGGACGGGGGGACTCTGGGGCCAACGTCCTGACTTTC. This encodes CASSRGRGDSGANVLTF.

Only one count was recorded for this clone. The gene calls are TRBV18 and TRBJ1-5, with a tentative D call TRBD1 (6 bases). This CDR3 region has 13 residues. Trimming left V 2 bases short and J 5 bases short, with 7 bases between. Germline values: CDR1 KGHSH, CDR2 LQKENI. The CDR3 DNA is TGTGCCAGCTCACCAAGACAGGATCAGCCCCAGCATTTT. As protein: CASSPRQDQPQHF.

V usage is TRBV19 and J usage is TRBJ1-2; a weak D match, TRBD1 (6 bases). The germline V and J ends were trimmed by 6 bases and 5 bases, with 13 bases remaining between them. Germline values: CDR1 LNHDA, CDR2 SQIVND (reference sequence). The CDR3 sequence is 13 residues long. The CDR3, as DNA: TGTGCCAGTAGGTGGGACACTACTTATGGCTACACCTTC. As protein: CASRWDTTYGYTF.

V and J are TRBV9 and TRBJ1-2, with 8 bases fitting TRBD1. V gave up 0 bases and J gave up 3 bases; unmatched junction bases: 7. CDR3 length: 16 residues. In germline, CDR1 is SGDLS, CDR2 YYNGEE. The CDR3 region is CASSVAVGTGYYGYTF. As DNA, the CDR3 is TGTGCCAGCAGCGTAGCTGTAGGGACAGGTTACTATGGCTACACCTTC.

The chain has TRBV19 and TRBJ2-7; 8 positions agree with TRBD1. The CDR3 runs 14 residues. The V and J ends lost 6 bases and 2 bases, in that order; junction bases with no gene match: 6. Per germline, CDR1 LNHDA and CDR2 SQIVND (reference sequence). Here the CDR3 DNA reads TGTGCCAGTAGGCGACAGGGGTGGGCCTACGAGCAGTACTTC. It translates to CASRRQGWAYEQYF.

The CDR3 protein is CASSERGLAPSTDTQYF. The CDR3 nucleotides are TGTGCCAGCAGTGAGAGGGGACTAGCGCCTAGCACAGATACGCAGTATTTT. This chain links TRBV6-1 with TRBJ2-3, with TRBD2 matching over 10 bases. Trimming removed 3 bases from V and 0 bases from J; junction bases left unmatched: 6. The CDR3 consists of 17 residues. CDR1 is MNHNS, CDR2 SASEGT, per germline.

This clone was recorded once. The rearrangement links TRBV19 to TRBJ1-5, with D tentatively TRBD1 (5 bases). Trimming stripped 4 bases from V and 4 bases from J, with 14 bases between. The CDR3 length is 15 residues. CDR1 and CDR2 from the germline V gene are LNHDA and SQIVND (reference sequence). The CDR3 here is CASSTARALNQPQHF. CDR3 sequence (DNA): TGTGCCAGTAGTACAGCCAGGGCCCTAAATCAGCCCCAGCATTTT.

This clone showed up many times. V and J are TRBV2 and TRBJ1-5, with a tentative D call TRBD1 (5 bases). The CDR3 covers 14 residues. Germline lookup yields CDR1 SNHLY and CDR2 FYNNEI. Trimming shortened V by 8 bases and J by 4 bases, and 15 bases separated the two germline ends. The CDR3 nucleotides are TGTGCCAGCTACGACGGGGACTCTAATCAGCCCCAGCATTTT. Translated: CASYDGDSNQPQHF.